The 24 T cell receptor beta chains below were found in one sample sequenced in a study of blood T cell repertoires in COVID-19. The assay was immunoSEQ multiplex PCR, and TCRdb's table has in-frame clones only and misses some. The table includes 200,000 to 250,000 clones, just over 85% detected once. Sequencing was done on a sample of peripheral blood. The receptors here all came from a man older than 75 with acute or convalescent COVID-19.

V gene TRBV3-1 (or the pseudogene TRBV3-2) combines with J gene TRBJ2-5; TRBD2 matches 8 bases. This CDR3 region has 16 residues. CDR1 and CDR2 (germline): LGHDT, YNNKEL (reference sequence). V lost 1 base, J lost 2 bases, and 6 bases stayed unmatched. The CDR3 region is CASSQAPGLEQETQYF. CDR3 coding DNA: TGTGCCAGCAGCCAAGCCCCGGGACTAGAACAAGAGACCCAGTACTTC.

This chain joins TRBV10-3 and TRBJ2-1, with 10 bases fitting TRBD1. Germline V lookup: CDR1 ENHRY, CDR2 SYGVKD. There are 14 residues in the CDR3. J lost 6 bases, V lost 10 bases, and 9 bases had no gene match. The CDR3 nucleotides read TGTGCCACCCGACAGGGGGCGGGGGGCAATGAGCAGTTCTTC. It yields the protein CATRQGAGGNEQFF.

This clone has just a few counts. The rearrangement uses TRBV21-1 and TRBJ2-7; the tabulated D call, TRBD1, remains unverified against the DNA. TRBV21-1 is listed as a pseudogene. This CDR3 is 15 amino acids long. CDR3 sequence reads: CASRPDTDVPYEQYV. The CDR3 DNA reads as TGTGCCAGCAGACCGGACACTGACGTTCCCTACGAGCAGTACGTC.

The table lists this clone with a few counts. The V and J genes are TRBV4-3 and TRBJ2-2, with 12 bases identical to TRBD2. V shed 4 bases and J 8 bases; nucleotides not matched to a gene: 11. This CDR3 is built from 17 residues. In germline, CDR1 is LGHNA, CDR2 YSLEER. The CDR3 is CASSPSSGRAPKGELFF. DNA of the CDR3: TGCGCCAGCAGCCCTTCTAGCGGGAGGGCCCCCAAGGGGGAGCTGTTTTTT.

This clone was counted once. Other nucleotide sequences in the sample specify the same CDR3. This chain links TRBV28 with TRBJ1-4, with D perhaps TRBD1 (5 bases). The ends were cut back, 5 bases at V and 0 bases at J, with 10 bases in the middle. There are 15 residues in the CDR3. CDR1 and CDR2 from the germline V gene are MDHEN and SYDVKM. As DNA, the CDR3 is TGTGCCAGCAGTCCAGGAGGGGCAACTAATGAAAAACTGTTTTTT. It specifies CASSPGGATNEKLFF.

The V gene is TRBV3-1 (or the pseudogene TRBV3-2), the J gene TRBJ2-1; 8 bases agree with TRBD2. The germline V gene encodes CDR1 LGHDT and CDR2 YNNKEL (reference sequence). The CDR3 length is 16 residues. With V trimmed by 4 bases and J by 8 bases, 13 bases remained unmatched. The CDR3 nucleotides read TGTGCCAGCAGCCCCTTACTAGCGGCTTTACACGATGAGCAGTTCTTC. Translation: CASSPLLAALHDEQFF.

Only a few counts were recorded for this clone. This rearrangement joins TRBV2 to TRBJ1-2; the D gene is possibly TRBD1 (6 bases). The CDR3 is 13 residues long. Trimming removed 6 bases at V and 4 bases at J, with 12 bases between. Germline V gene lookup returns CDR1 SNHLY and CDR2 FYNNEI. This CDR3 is CASRAGQFYGYTF. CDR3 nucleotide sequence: TGTGCCAGCAGGGCCGGACAGTTCTATGGCTACACCTTC.

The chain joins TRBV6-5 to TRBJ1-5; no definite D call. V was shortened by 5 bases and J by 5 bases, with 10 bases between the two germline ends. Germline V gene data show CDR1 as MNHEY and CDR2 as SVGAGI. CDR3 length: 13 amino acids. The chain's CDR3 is CASSSGRHQPQHF. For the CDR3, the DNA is TGTGCCAGCAGTAGTGGCCGCCATCAGCCCCAGCATTTT.

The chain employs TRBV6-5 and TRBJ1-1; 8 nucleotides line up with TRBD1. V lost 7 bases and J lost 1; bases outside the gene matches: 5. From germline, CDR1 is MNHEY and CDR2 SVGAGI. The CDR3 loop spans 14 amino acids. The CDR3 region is CASTWTGSNTEAFF. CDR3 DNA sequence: TGTGCCAGCACCTGGACAGGGTCGAACACTGAAGCTTTCTTT.

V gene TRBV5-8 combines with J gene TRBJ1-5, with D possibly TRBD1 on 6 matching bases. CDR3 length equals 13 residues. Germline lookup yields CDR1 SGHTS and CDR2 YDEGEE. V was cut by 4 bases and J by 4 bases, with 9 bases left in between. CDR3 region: CASSRTVNQPQHF. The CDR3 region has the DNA TGTGCCAGCAGCCGGACAGTTAATCAGCCCCAGCATTTT.

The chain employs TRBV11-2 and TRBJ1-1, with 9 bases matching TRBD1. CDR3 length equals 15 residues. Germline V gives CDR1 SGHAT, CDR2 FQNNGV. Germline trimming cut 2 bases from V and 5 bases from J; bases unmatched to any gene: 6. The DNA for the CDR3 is TGTGCCAGCAGCTTAAGCCTGACAGGGGGGACTGAAGCTTTCTTT. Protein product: CASSLSLTGGTEAFF.

CDR3 DNA: TGTGCCAGCACCCCACGATCCGGGAGCGGTTGGGCAGATACGCAGTATTTT. As protein: CASTPRSGSGWADTQYF. This chain links TRBV27 with TRBJ2-3, with D possibly matching TRBD2 (6 bases). Germline V lookup: CDR1 MNHEY, CDR2 SMNVEV (reference sequence). V shed 7 bases and J shed 4 bases, with 24 bases lying between them. This CDR3 is 17 amino acids long.

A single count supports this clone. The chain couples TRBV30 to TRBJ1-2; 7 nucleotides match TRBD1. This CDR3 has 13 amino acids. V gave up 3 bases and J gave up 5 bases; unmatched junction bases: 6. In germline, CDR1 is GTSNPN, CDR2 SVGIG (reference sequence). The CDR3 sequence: CAWRTGLLYGYTF. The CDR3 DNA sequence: TGTGCCTGGAGGACAGGGCTTCTATATGGCTACACCTTC.

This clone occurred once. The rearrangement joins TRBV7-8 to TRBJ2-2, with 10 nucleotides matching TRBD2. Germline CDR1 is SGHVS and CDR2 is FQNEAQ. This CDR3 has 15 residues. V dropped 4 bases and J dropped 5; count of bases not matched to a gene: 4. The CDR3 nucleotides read TGTGCCAGCAGCTCCGCGACTAGCGGGACCGGGGAGCTGTTTTTT. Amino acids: CASSSATSGTGELFF.

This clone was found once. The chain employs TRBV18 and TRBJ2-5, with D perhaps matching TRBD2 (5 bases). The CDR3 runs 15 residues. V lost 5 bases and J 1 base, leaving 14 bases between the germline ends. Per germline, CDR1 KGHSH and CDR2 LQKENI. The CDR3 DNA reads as TGTGCCAGCTCAGTTACGGGATTCGGCCAAGAGACCCAGTACTTC. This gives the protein CASSVTGFGQETQYF.

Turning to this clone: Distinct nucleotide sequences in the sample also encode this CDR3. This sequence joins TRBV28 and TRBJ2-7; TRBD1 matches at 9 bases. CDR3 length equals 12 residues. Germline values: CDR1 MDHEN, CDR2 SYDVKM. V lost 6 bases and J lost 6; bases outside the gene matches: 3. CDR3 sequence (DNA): TGTGCCAGCAGAGGACAGGGGTCCGAGCAGTACTTC. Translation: CASRGQGSEQYF.

The CDR3 nucleotides read TGTGCCAGCTCACCACCGGCGGGAGGGCGGAATGAGCAGTTCTTC. Translation: CASSPPAGGRNEQFF. This chain links TRBV18 with TRBJ2-1; TRBD2 matches at 9 bases. This CDR3 is built from 15 residues. Germline CDR1 reads KGHSH; CDR2 reads LQKENI. The trim removed 0 bases at V and 7 bases at J, leaving 4 bases unmatched.

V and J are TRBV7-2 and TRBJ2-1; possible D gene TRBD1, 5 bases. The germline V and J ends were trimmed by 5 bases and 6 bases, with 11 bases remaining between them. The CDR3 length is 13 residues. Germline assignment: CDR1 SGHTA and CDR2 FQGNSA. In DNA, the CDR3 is TGTGCCAGCAGCCCCCCAGGGCCCAATGAGCAGTTCTTC. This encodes CASSPPGPNEQFF.

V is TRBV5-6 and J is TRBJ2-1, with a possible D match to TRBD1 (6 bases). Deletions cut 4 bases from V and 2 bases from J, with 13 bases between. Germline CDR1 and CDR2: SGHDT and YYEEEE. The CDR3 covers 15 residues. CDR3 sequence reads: CASSPWGRTYNEQFF. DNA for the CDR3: TGTGCCAGCAGCCCCTGGGGGCGGACCTACAATGAGCAGTTCTTC.

CDR3 region: CASNPQGAKNIQYF. CDR3 in DNA: TGTGCCAGCAACCCACAGGGAGCCAAAAACATTCAGTACTTC. V gene TRBV2 combines with J gene TRBJ2-4; D is possibly TRBD1 (6 bases). Germline V gene data show CDR1 as SNHLY and CDR2 as FYNNEI. The CDR3 is 14 amino acids. Deletions cut 7 bases from V and 0 bases from J, with 10 bases between.

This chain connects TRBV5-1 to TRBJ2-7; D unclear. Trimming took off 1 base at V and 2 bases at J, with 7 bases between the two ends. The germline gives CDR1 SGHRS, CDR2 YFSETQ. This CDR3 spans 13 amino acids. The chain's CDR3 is CASSLSRAYEQYF. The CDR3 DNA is TGCGCCAGCAGCTTGTCCCGGGCCTACGAGCAGTACTTC.

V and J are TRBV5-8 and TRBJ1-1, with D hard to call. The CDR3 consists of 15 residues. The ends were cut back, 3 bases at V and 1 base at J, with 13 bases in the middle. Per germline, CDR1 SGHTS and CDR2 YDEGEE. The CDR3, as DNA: TGTGCCAGCAGCTCGGGATTATACGGGAACACTGAAGCTTTCTTT. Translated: CASSSGLYGNTEAFF.

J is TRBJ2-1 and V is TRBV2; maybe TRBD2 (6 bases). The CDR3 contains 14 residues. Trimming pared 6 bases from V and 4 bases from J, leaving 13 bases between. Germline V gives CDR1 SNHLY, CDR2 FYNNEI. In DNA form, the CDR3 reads TGTGCCAGCAGGGCTAGCGCGTATTACAATGAGCAGTTCTTC. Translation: CASRASAYYNEQFF.

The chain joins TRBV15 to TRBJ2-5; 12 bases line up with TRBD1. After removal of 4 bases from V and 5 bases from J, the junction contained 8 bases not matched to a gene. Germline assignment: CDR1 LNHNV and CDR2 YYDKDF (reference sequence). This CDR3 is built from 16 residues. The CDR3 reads CATSTGTGGATETQYF. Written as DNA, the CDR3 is TGTGCCACCAGCACCGGGACAGGGGGCGCGACGGAGACCCAGTACTTC. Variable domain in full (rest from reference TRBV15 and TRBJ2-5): DAMVIQNPRYQVTQFGKPVTLSCSQTLNHNVMYWYQQKSSQAPKLLFHYYDKDFNNEADTPDNFQSRRPNTSFCFLDIRSPGLGDTAMYLCATSTGTGGATETQYFGPGTRLLVL.